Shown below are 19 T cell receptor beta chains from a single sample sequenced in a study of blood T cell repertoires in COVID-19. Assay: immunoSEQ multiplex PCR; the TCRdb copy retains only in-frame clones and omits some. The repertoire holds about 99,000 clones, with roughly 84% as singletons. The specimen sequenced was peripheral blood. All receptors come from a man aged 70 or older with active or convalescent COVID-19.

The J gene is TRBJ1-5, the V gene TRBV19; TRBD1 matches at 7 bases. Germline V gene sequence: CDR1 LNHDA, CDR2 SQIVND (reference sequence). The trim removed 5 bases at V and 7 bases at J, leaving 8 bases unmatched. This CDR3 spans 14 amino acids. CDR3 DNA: TGTGCCAGTAGTTTAGGGGGCGCGGGGCAGCCCCAGCATTTT. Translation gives CASSLGGAGQPQHF.

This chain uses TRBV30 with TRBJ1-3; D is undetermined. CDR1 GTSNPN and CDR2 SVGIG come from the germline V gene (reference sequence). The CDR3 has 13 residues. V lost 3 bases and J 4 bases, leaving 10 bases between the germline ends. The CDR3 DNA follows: TGTGCCTGGAGGCCGCGAGGGGGAAACACCATATATTTT. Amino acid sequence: CAWRPRGGNTIYF.

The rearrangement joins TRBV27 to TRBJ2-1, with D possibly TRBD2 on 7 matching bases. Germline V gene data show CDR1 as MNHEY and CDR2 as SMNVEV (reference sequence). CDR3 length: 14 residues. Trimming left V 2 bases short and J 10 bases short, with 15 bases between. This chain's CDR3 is CASSLGGGGMEQFF. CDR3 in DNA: TGTGCCAGCAGTTTAGGGGGAGGGGGTATGGAGCAGTTCTTC.

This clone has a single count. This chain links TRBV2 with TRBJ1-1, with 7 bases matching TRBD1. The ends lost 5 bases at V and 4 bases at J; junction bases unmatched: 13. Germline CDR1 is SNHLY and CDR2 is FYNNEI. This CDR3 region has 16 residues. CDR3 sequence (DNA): TGTGCCAGCAGTCCCTTAGCGACAGGGATCGCCACTGAAGCTTTCTTT. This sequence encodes CASSPLATGIATEAFF. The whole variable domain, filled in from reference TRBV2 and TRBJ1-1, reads EPEVTQTPSHQVTQMGQEVILRCVPISNHLYFYWYRQILGQKVEFLVSFYNNEISEKSEIFDDQFSVERPDGSNFTLKIRSTKLEDSAMYFCASSPLATGIATEAFFGQGTRLTVV.

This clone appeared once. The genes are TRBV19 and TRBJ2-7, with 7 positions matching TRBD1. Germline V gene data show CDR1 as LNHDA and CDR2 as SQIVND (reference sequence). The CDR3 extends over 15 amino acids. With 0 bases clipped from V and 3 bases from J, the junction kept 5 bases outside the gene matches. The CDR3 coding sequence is TGTGCCAGTAGTATAGATAGTAACAGGGGCTACGAGCAGTACTTC. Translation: CASSIDSNRGYEQYF.

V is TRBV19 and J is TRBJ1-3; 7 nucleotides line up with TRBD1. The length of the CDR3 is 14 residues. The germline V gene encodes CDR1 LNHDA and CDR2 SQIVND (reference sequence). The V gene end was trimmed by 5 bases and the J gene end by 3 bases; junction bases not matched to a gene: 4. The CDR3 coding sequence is TGTGCCAGTAGTCCCGGGACAGTTGGAAACACCATATATTTT. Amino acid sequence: CASSPGTVGNTIYF. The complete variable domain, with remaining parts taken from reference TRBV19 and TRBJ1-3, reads DGGITQSPKYLFRKEGQNVTLSCEQNLNHDAMYWYRQDPGQGLRLIYYSQIVNDFQKGDIAEGYSVSREKKESFPLTVTSAQKNPTAFYLCASSPGTVGNTIYFGEGSWLTVV.

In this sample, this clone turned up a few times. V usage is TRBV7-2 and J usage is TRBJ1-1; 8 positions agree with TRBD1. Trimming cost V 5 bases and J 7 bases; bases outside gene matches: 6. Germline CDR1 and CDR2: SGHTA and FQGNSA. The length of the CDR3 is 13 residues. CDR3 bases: TGTGCCAGCAGCCTTCAGGGGGCGAGTGAAGCTTTCTTT. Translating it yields CASSLQGASEAFF.

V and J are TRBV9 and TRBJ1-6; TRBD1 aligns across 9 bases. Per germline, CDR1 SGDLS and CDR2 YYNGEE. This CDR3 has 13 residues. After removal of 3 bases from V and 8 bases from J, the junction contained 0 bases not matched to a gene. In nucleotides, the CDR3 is TGTGCCAGCAGCGGGACAGGGGATTCACCCCTCCACTTT. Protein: CASSGTGDSPLHF.

In nucleotides, the CDR3 is TGTGCCAGCAGCCCTGGGGGGGGCGGGAGAAATACGCAGTATTTT. It translates to CASSPGGGGRNTQYF. The chain carries TRBV7-2 and TRBJ2-3; D is perhaps TRBD2 (7 bases). The V gene's germline CDR1 is SGHTA and CDR2 FQGNSA. Trimming left V 5 bases short and J 7 bases short, with 19 bases between. CDR3 length: 15 amino acids.

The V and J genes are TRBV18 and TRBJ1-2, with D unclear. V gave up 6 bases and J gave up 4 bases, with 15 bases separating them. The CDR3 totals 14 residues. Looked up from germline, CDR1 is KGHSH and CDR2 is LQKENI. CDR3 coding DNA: TGTGCCAGCTCCCGGGATGACCGAGTCTATGGCTACACCTTC. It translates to CASSRDDRVYGYTF.

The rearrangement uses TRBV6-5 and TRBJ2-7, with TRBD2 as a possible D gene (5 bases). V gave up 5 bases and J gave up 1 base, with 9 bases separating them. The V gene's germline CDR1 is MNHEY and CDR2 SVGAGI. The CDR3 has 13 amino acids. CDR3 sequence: CASSRTVSYEQYF. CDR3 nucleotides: TGTGCCAGCAGTCGGACTGTTTCCTACGAGCAGTACTTC.

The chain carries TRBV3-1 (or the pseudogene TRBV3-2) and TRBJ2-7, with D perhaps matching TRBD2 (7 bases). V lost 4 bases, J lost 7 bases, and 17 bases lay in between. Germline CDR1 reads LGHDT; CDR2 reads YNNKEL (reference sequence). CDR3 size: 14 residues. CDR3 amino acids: CASSPYAGAGEQYF. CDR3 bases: TGTGCCAGCAGCCCTTACGCGGGGGCGGGGGAGCAGTACTTC.

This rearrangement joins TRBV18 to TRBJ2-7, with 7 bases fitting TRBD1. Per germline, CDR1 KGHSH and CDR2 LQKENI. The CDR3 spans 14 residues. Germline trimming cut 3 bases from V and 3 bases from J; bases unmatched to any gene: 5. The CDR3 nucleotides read TGTGCCAGCTCACCGGACAGGCGTGACTACGAGCAGTACTTC. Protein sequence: CASSPDRRDYEQYF. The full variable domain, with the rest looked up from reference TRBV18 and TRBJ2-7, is NAGVMQNPRHLVRRRGQEARLRCSPMKGHSHVYWYRQLPEEGLKFMVYLQKENIIDESGMPKERFSAEFPKEGPSILRIQQVVRGDSAAYFCASSPDRRDYEQYFGPGTRLTVT.

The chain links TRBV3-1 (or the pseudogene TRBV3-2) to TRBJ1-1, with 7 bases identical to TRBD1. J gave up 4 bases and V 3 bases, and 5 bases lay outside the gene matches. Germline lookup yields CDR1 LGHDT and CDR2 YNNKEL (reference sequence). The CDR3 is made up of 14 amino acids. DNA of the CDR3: TGTGCCAGCAGCCAGGCTAAGGGGGCCACTGAAGCTTTCTTT. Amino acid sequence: CASSQAKGATEAFF.

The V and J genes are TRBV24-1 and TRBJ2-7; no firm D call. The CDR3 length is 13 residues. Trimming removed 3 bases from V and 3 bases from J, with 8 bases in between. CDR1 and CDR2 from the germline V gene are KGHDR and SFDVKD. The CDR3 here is CATSDPDIYEQYF. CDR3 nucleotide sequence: TGTGCCACCAGTGATCCTGACATCTACGAGCAGTACTTC.

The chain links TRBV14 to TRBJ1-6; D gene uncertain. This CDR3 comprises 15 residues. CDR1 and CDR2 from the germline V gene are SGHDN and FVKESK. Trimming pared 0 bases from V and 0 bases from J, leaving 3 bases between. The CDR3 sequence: CASSQDISYNSPLHF. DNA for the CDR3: TGTGCCAGCAGCCAAGATATCTCCTATAATTCACCCCTCCACTTT.

CDR3 sequence reads: CAISRDSNEQFF. In nucleotides, the CDR3 is TGTGCCATCAGCCGGGACAGCAATGAGCAGTTCTTC. This chain uses TRBV10-3 with TRBJ2-1; 7 nucleotides line up with TRBD1. The germline CDR1 and CDR2 sequences are ENHRY and SYGVKD. The CDR3 sequence is 12 residues long. J was trimmed by 6 bases and V by 6 bases; bases with no gene match: 2.

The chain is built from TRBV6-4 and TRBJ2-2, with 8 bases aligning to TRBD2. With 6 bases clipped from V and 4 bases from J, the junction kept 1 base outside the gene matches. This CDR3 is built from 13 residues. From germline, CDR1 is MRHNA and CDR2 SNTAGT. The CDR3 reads CASSGGATGELFF. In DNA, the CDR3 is TGTGCCAGCAGCGGGGGGGCCACCGGGGAGCTGTTTTTT.

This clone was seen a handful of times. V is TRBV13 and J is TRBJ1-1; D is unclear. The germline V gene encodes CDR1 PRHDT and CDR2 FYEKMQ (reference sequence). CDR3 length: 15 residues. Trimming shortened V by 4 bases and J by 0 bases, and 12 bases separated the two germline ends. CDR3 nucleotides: TGTGCCAGCAGCTCCTCACACGGGATGAACACTGAAGCTTTCTTT. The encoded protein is CASSSSHGMNTEAFF.